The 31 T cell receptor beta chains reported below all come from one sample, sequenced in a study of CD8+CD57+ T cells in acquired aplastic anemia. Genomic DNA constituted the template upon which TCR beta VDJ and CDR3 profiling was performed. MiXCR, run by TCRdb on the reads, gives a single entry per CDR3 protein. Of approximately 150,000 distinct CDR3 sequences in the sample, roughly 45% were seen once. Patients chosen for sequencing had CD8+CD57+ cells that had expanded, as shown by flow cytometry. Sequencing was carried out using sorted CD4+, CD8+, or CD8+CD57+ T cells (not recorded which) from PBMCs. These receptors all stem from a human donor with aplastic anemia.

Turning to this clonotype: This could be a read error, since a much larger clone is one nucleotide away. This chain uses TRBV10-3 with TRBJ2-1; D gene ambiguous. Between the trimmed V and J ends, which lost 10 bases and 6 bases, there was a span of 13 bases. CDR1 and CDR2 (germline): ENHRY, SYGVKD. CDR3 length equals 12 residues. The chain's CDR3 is CASPPKGNEQFF. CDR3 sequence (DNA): TGTGCCAGCCCTCCCAAGGGCAATGAGCAGTTCTTC.

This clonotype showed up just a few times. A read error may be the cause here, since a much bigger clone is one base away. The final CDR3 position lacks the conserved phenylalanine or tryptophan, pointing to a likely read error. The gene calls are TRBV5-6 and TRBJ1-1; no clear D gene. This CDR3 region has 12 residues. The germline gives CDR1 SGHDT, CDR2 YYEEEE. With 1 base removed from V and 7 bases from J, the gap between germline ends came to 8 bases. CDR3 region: CASSLLTIEAFS. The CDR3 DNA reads TGTGCCAGCAGCTTGCTCACAATTGAAGCTTTCTCT.

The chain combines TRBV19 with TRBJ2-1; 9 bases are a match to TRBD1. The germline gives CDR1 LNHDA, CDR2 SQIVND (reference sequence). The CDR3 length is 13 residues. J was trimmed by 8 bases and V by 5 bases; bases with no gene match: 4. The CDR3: CASSQQGADEQFF. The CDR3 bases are TGTGCCAGTAGTCAACAGGGGGCCGATGAGCAGTTCTTC.

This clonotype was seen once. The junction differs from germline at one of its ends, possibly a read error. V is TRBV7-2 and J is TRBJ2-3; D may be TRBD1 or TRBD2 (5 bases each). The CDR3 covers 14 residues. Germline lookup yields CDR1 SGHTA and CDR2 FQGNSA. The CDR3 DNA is TGTGCCTGCAGGGACGGAAAGGGCACAGATACGCAGTATTTT. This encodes CACRDGKGTDTQYF.

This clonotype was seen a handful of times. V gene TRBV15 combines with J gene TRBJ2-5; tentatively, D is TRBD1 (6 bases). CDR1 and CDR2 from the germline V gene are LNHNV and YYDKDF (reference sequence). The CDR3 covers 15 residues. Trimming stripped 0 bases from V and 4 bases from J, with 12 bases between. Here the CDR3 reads CATSRDSGEVETQYF. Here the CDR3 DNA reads TGTGCCACCAGCAGAGATTCAGGGGAAGTAGAGACCCAGTACTTC.

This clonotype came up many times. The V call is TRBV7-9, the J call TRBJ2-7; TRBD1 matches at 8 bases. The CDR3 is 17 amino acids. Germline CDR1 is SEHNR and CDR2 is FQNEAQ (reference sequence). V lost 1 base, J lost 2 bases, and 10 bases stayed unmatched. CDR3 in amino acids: CASSLGSGDRRTYEQYF. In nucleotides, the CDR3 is TGTGCCAGCAGCTTAGGGTCGGGGGACAGGAGAACCTACGAGCAGTACTTC. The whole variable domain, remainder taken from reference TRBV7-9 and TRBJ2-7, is DTGVSQNPRHKITKRGQNVTFRCDPISEHNRLYWYRQTLGQGPEFLTYFQNEAQLEKSRLLSDRFSAERPKGSFSTLEIQRTEQGDSAMYLCASSLGSGDRRTYEQYFGPGTRLTVT.

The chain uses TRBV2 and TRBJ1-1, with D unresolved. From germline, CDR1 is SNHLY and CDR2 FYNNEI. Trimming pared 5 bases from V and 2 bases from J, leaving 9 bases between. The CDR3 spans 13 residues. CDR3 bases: TGTGCCAGCAGTCTACCAGTCAACACTGAAGCTTTCTTT. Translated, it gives CASSLPVNTEAFF.

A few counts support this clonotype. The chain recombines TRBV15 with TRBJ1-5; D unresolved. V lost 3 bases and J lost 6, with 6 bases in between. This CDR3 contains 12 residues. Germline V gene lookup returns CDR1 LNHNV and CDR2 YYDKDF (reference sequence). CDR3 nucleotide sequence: TGTGCCACCAGCAGGGATGTTCAGCCCCAGCATTTT. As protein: CATSRDVQPQHF.

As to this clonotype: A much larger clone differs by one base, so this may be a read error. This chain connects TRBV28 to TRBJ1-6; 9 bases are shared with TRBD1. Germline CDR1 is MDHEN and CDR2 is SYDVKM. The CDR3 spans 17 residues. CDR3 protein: CASRLHRGQGSRSPLHF. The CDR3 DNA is TGTGCCAGCCGTTTGCATCGCGGACAGGGGAGTAGATCACCCCTCCACTTT.

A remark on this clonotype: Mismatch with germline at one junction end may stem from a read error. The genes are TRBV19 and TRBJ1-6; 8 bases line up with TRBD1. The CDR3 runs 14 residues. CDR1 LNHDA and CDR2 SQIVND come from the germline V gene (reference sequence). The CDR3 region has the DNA TGTGCCAGTCTCGAGACAGGGGTGGGTCAGCCCCAGCACTTC. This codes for CASLETGVGQPQHF. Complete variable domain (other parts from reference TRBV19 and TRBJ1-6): DGGITQSPKYLFRKEGQNVTLSCEQNLNHDAMYWYRQDPGQGLRLIYYSQIVNDFQKGDIAEGYSVSREKKESFPLTVTSAQKNPTAFYLCASLETGVGQPQHFGNGTRLTVT.

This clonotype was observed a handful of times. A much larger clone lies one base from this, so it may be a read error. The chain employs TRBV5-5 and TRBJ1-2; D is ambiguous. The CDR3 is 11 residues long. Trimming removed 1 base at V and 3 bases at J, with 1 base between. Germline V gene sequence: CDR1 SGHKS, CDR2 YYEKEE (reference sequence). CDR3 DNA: TGTGCCAGCAGCTTGTACTATGGCTACACCTTC. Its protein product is CASSLYYGYTF.

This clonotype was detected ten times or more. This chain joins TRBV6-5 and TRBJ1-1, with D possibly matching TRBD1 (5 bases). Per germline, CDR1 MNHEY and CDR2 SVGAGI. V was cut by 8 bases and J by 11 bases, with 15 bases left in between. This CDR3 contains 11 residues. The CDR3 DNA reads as TGTGCCAGCGCCCTGGCGGGGGTCGCTTTCTTT. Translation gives CASALAGVAFF.

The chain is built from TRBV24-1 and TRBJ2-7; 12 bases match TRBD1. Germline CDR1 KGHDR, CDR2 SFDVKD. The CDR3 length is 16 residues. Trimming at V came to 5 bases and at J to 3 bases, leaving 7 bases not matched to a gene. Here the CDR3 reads CATSAGRDRGLYEQYV. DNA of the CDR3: TGTGCCACCAGTGCAGGCCGGGACAGGGGGCTCTACGAGCAGTACGTC.

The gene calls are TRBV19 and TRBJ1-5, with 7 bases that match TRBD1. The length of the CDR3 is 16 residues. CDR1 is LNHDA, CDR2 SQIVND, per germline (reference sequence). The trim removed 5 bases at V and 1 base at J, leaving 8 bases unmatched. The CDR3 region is CASSAPRQGSNQPQHF. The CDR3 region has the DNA TGTGCCAGTAGTGCCCCGCGACAGGGAAGCAATCAGCCCCAGCATTTT.

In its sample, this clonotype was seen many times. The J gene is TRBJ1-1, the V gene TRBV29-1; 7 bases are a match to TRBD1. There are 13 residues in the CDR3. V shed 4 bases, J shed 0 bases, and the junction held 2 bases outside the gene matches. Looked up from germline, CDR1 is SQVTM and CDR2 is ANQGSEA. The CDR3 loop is CSVGTGMNTEAFF. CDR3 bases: TGCAGCGTTGGGACAGGAATGAACACTGAAGCTTTCTTT.

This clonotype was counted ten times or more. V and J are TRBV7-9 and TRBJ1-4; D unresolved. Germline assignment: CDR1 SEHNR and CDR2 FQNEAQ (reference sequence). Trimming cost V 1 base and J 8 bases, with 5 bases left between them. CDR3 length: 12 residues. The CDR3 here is CASSLDVEKLFF. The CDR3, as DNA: TGTGCCAGCAGCTTAGACGTGGAAAAACTGTTTTTT.

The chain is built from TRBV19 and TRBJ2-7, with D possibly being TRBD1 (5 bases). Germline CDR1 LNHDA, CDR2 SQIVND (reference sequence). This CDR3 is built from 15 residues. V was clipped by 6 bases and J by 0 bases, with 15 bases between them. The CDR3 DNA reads TGTGCCAGTAGCAACCTCGACAGTTACTCCTACGAGCAGTACTTC. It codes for CASSNLDSYSYEQYF.

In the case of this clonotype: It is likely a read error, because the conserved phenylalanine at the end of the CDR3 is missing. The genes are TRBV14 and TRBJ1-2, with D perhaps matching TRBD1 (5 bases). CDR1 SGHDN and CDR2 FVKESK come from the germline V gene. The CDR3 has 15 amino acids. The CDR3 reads CAGSDQTGRSYGYTS. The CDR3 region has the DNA TGTGCCGGCAGCGATCAAACAGGTCGATCTTATGGCTACACCTCC.

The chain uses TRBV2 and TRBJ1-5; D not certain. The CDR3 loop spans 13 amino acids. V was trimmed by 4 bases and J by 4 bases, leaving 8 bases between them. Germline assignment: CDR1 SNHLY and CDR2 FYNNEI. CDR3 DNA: TGTGCCAGCAGTGGGGGTTGGAATCAGCCCCAGCATTTT. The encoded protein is CASSGGWNQPQHF.

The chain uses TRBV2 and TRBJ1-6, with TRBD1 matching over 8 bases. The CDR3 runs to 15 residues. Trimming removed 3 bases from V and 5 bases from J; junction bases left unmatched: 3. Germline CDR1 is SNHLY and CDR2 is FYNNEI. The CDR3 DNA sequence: TGTGCCAGCAGTGATAGGACAGGGAATAATTCACCCCTCCACTTT. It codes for CASSDRTGNNSPLHF.

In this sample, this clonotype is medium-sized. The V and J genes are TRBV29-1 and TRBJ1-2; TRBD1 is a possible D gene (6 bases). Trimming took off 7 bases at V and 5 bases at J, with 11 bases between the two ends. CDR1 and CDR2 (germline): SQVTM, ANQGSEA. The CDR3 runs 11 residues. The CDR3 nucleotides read TGCAGCGCTGGACAGTTATATGGCTACACCTTC. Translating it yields CSAGQLYGYTF. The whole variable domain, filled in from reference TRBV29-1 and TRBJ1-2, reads SAVISQKPSRDICQRGTSLTIQCQVDSQVTMMFWYRQQPGQSLTLIATANQGSEATYESGFVIDKFPISRPNLTFSTLTVSNMSPEDSSIYLCSAGQLYGYTFGSGTRLTVV.

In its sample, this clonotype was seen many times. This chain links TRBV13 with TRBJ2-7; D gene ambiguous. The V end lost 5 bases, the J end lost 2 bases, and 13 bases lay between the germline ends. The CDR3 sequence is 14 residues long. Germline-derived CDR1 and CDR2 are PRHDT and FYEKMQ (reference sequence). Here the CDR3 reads CASSPGRRTYEQYF. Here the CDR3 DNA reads TGTGCCAGCAGCCCAGGACGCAGGACCTACGAGCAGTACTTC.

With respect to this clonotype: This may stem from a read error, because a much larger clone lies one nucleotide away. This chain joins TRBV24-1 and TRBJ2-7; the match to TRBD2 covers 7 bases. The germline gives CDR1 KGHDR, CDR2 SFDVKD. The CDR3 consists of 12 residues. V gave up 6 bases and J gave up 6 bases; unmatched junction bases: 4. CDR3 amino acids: CATSLRGVEQYF. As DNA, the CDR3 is TGTGCCACCAGTTTACGGGGGGTCGAGCAGTACTTC.

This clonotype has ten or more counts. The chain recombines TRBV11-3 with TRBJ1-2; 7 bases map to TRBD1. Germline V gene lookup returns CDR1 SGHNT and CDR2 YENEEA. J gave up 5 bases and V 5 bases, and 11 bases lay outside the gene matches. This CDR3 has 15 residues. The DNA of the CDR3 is TGTGCCAGCAGCCCCCCTGAAGGGGGCAGGTATGGCTACACCTTC. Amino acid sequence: CASSPPEGGRYGYTF.

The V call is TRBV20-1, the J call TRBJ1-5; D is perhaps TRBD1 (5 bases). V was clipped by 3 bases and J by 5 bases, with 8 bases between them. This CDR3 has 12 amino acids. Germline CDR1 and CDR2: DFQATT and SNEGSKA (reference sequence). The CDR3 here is CSASRRDQPQHF. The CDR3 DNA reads TGCAGTGCTAGCCGCAGGGATCAGCCCCAGCATTTT.

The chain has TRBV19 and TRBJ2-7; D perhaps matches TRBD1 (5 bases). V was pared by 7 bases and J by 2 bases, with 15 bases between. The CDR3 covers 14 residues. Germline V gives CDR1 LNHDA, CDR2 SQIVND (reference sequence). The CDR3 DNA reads TGTGCCAGTATCAGGGATGAGTATCCCTACGAGCAGTACTTC. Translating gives CASIRDEYPYEQYF.

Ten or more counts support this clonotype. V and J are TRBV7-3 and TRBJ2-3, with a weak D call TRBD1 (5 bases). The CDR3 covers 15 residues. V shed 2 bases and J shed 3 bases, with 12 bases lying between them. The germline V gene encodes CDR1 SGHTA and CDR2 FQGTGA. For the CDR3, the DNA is TGTGCCAGCAGCTTACAGGGAAAGGAGACAGATACGCAGTATTTT. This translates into CASSLQGKETDTQYF.

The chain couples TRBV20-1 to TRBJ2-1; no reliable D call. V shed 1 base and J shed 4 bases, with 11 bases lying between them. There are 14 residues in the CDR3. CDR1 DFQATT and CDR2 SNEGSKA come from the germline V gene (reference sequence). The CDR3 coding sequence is TGCAGTGCTAGAGCATTAGCAGGATACAATGAGCAGTTCTTC. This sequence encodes CSARALAGYNEQFF.

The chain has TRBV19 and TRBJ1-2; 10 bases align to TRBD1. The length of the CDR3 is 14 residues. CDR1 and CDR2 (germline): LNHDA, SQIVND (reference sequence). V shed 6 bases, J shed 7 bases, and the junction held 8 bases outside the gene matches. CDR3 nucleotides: TGTGCCAGTAGCCCAGGGACAGGGGAGAGTGGCTACACCTTC. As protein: CASSPGTGESGYTF.

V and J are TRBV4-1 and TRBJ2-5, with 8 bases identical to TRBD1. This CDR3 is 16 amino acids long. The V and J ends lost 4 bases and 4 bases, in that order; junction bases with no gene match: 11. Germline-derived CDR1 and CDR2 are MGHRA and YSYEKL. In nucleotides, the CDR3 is TGCGCCAGCAGCCCGAGGACAGGGATGACGGGAGAGACCCAGTACTTC. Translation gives CASSPRTGMTGETQYF.

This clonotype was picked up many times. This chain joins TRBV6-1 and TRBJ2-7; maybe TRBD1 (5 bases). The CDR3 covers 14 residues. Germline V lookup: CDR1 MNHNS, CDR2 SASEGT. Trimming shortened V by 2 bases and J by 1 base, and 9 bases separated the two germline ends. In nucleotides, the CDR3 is TGTGCCAGCAGTGAAAGGGGCGATTCCTACGAGCAGTACTTC. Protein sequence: CASSERGDSYEQYF.